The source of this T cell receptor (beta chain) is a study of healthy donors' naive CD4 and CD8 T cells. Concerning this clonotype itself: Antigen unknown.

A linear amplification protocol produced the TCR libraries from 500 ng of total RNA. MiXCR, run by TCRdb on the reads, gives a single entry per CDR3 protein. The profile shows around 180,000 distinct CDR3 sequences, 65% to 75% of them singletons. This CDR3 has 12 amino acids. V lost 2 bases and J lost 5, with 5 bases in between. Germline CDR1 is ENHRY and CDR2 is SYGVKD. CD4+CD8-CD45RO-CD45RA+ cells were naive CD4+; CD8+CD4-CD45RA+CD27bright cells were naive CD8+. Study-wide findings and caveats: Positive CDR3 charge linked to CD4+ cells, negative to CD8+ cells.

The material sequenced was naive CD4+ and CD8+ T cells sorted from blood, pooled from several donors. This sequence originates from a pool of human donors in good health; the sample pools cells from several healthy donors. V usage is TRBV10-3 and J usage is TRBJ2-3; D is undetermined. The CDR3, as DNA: TGTGCCATCAGTGAGGAAGTAGATACGCAGTATTTT. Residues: CAISEEVDTQYF.